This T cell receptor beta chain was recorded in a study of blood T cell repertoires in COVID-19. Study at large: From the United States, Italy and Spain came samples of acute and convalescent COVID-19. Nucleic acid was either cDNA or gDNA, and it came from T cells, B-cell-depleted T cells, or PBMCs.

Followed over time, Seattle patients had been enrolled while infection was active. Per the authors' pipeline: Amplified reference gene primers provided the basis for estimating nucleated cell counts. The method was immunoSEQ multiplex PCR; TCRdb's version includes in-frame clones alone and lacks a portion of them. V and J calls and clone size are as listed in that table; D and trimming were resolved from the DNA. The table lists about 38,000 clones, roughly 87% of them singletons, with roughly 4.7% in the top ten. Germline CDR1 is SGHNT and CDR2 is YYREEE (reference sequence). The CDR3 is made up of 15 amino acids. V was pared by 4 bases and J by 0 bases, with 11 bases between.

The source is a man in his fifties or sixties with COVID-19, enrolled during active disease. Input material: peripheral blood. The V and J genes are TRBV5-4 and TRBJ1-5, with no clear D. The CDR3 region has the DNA TGTGCCAGCAGCAACGGGGTTTCTAGCAATCAGCCCCAGCATTTT. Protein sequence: CASSNGVSSNQPQHF.